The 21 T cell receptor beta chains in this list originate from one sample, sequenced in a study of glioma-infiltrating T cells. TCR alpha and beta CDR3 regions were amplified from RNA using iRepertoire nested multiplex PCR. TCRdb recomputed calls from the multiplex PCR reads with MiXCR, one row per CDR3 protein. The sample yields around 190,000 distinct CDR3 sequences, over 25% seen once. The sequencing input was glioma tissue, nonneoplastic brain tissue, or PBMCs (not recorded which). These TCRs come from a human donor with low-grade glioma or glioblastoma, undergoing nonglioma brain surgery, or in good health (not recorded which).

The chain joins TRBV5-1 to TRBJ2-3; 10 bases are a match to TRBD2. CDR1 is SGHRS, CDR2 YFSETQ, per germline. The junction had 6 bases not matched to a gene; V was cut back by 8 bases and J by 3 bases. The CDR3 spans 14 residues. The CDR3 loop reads CASTSLAGTDTQYF. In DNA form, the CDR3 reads TGCGCCAGTACCTCACTAGCGGGGACAGATACGCAGTATTTT.

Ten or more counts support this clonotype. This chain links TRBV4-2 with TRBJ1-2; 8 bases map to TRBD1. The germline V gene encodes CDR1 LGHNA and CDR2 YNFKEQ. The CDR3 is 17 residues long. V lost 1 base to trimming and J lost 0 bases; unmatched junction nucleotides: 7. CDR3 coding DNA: TGTGCCAGCAGCCAAGCGGGGGGACAGGCCTCTAACTATGGCTACACCTTC. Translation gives CASSQAGGQASNYGYTF.

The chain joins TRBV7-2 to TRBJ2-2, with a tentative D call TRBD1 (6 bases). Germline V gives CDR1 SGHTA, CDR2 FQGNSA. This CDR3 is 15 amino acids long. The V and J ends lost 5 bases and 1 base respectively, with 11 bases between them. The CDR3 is CASSGQTGNTGELFF. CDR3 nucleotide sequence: TGTGCCAGCAGCGGCCAGACAGGGAACACCGGGGAGCTGTTTTTT.

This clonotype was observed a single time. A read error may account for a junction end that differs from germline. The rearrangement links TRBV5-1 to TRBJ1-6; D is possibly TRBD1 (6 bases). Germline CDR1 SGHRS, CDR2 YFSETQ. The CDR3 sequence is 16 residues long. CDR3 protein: CASGLGDRPYNSPLHF. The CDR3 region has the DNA TGCGCCAGCGGCTTGGGAGACAGGCCGTATAATTCACCCCTCCACTTT.

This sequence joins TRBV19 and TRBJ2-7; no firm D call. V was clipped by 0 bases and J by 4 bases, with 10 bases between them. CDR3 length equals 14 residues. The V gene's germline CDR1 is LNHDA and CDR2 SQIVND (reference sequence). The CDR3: CASSIEDTRYEQYF. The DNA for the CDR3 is TGTGCCAGTAGTATAGAAGACACCCGGTACGAGCAGTACTTC.

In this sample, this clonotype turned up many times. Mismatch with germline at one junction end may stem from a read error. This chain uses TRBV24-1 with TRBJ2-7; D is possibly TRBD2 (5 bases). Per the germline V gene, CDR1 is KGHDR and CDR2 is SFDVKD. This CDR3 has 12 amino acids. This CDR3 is CATSDLQVRGAF. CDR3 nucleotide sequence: TGTGCCACCAGTGATTTGCAAGTCCGGGGTGCCTTC.

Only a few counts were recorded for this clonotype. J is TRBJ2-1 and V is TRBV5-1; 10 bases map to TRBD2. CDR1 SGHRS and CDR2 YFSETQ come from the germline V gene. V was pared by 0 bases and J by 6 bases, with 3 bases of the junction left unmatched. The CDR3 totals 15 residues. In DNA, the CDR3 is TGCGCCAGCAGCTTGGGGACTAGCGGCCCCAATGAGCAGTTCTTC. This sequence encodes CASSLGTSGPNEQFF.

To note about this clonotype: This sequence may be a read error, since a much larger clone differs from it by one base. The chain's CDR3 is CASSQSPGTGVETQYF. CDR3 coding DNA: TGTGCCAGCAGCCAATCCCCCGGGACAGGGGTAGAGACCCAGTACTTC. This chain links TRBV3-1 with TRBJ2-5; TRBD1 matches 10 bases. Germline trimming cut 2 bases from V and 4 bases from J; bases unmatched to any gene: 7. From germline, CDR1 is LGHDT and CDR2 YNNKEL (reference sequence). The CDR3 loop spans 16 amino acids.

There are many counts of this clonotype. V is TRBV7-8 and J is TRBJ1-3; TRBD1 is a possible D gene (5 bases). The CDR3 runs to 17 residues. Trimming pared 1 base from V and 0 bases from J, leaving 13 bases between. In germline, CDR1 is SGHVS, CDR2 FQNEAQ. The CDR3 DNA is TGTGCCAGCAGCTTAGTAAGGGGAAGAGGCTCTGGAAACACCATATATTTT. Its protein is CASSLVRGRGSGNTIYF.

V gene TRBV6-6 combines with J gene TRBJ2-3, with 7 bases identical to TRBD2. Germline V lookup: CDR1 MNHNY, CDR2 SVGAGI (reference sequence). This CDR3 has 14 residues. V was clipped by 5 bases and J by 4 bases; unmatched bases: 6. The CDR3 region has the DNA TGTGCCAGCAGTCGAGCGGGGAGAGCAGATACGCAGTATTTT. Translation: CASSRAGRADTQYF.

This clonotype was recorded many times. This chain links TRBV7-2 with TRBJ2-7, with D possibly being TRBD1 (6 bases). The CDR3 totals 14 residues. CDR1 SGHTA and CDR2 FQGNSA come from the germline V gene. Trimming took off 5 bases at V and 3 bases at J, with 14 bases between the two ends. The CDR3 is CASSPQGSLYEQYF. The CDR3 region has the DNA TGTGCCAGCAGCCCTCAGGGGTCCCTCTACGAGCAGTACTTC.

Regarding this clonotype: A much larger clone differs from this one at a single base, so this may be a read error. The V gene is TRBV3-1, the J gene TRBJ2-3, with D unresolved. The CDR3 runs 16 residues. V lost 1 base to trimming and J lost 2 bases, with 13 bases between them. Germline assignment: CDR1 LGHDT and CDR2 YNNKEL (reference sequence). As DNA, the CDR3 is TGTGCCAGCAGCCAAGGCCGGAGACAACCCACAGATACGCAGTATTTT. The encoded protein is CASSQGRRQPTDTQYF.

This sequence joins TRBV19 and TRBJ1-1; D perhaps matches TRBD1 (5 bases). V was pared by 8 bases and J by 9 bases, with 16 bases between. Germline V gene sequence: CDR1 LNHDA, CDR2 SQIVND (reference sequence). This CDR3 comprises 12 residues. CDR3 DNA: TGTGCCAGTCTAAACGGAGGGACCCAAGCTTTCTTT. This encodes CASLNGGTQAFF.

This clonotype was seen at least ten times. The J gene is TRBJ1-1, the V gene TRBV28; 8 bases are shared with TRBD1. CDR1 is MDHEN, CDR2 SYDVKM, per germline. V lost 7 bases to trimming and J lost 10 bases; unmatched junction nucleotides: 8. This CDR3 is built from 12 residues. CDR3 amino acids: CASILQQGVAFF. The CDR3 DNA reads TGTGCCAGCATTCTTCAACAGGGGGTAGCTTTCTTT.

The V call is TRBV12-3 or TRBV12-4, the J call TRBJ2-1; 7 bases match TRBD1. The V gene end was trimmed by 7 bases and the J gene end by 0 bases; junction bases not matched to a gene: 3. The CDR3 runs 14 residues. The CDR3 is CASTTGSSYNEQFF. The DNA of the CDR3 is TGTGCCAGCACGACAGGGAGCTCCTACAATGAGCAGTTCTTC.

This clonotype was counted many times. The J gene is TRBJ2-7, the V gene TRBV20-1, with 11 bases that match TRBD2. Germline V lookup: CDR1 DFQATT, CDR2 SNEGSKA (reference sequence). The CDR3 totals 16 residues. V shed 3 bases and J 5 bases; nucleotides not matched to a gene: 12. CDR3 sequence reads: CSASKLAGEFGDEQYF. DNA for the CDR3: TGCAGTGCTAGTAAACTAGCGGGAGAATTTGGCGACGAGCAGTACTTC.

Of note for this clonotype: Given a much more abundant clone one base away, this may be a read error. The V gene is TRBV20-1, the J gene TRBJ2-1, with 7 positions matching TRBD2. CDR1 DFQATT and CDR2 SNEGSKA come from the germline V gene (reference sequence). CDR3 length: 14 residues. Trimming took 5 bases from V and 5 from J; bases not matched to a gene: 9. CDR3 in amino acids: CSAGWLAAHNEQFF. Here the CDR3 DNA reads TGCAGTGCTGGATGGCTAGCGGCACACAATGAGCAGTTCTTC.

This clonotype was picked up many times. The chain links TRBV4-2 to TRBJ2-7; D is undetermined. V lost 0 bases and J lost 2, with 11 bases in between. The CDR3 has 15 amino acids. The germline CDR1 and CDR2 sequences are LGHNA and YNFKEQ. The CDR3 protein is CASSQDLFYPYEQYF. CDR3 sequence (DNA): TGTGCCAGCAGCCAAGATTTATTCTACCCCTACGAGCAGTACTTC.

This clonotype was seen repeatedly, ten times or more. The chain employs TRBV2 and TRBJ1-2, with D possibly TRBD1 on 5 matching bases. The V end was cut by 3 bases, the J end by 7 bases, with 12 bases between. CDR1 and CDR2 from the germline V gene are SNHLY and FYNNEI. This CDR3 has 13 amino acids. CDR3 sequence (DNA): TGTGCCAGCAGTGAGGCAGGGAGGTTTGGCTACACCTTC. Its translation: CASSEAGRFGYTF.

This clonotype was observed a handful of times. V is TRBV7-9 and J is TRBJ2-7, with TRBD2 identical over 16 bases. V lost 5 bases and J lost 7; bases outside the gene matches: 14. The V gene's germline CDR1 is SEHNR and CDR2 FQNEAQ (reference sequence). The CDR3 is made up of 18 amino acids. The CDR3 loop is CASSMRGLAGGPGSEQYF. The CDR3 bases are TGTGCCAGCAGCATGCGGGGACTAGCGGGAGGGCCGGGATCTGAGCAGTACTTC.

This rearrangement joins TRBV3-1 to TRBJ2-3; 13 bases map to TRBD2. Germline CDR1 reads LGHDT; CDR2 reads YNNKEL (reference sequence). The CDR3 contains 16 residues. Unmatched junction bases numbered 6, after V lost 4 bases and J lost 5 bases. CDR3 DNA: TGTGCCAGCAGCCTAGGACTAGCGGGAGAGGGAGATACGCAGTATTTT. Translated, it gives CASSLGLAGEGDTQYF.